This TCR beta chain was sequenced during a study of OX40 agonist ivuxolimab in advanced cancers. The protocol was immunoSEQ multiplex PCR, while the TCRdb copy is restricted to in-frame clones and leaves out a portion. The sample lists 55,000 to 65,000 clones; around 80% were seen once. Germline V gene lookup returns CDR1 SGHAT and CDR2 FQNNGV. Trimming cost V 1 base and J 3 bases; bases outside gene matches: 6. The CDR3 has 16 amino acids. Specimen: CD4+ or CD8+ T cells sorted from blood, collected in a trial of the OX40 agonist ivuxolimab. This rearrangement joins TRBV11-2 to TRBJ2-7; TRBD2 matches 10 bases. The receptor was derived from an adult with an advanced solid tumor such as melanoma, head and neck, liver or kidney cancer. In nucleotides, the CDR3 is TGTGCCAGCAGCTTAGCGGGGCTAGCGGGAGTCTACGAGCAGTACTTC. Its protein is CASSLAGLAGVYEQYF.